This TCR beta chain was sequenced during a study of beta chain features in type 1 diabetes. Concerning this clone: Its antigen remains unknown.

All of the isolated RNA was reverse transcribed, so expressed TCRB transcripts were sequenced. Clones were read by immunoSEQ multiplex PCR, and TCRdb kept only the in-frame ones, dropping some. The table shows hundreds of thousands of clones, with more than 13% occurring only once. This CDR3 contains 12 residues. The trim removed 6 bases at V and 10 bases at J, leaving 9 bases unmatched. Germline V gives CDR1 SQVTM, CDR2 ANQGSEA. Overall study results and limits: Among all four CD4+ subsets, Type 1 diabetes patients had TCRB CDR3s that were moderately but significantly shorter.

The specimen sequenced was naive CD4+ T cells from blood. The chain uses TRBV29-1 and TRBJ2-1; TRBD1 agrees at 7 bases. The clonotype comes from a young man with type 1 diabetes. CDR3 in amino acids: CSVRGRWIEQFF. CDR3 coding DNA: TGCAGCGTGAGGGGGCGGTGGATCGAGCAGTTCTTC.